The 21 T cell receptor beta chains listed next were all sequenced from one sample in a study of cytomegalovirus exposure and HLA in healthy donors. The PCR had 60 Vbeta and 13 Jbeta primers. Sequencing used immunoSEQ multiplex PCR; TCRdb keeps in-frame clones, though not all of them. This table has 200,000 or so clones, roughly 80% appearing once. Sequenced input: PBMCs. The receptors shown here come from a male donor in good health and CMV-seropositive.

This chain uses TRBV19 with TRBJ2-3, with 7 nucleotides matching TRBD1. Looked up from germline, CDR1 is LNHDA and CDR2 is SQIVND (reference sequence). V was pared by 5 bases and J by 0 bases, with 5 bases of the junction left unmatched. CDR3 size: 15 residues. The CDR3 reads CASSPGTESTDTQYF. CDR3 sequence (DNA): TGTGCCAGTAGTCCAGGGACAGAGAGCACAGATACGCAGTATTTT. The full variable domain, completed using reference TRBV19 and TRBJ2-3, is DGGITQSPKYLFRKEGQNVTLSCEQNLNHDAMYWYRQDPGQGLRLIYYSQIVNDFQKGDIAEGYSVSREKKESFPLTVTSAQKNPTAFYLCASSPGTESTDTQYFGPGTRLTVL.

This chain links TRBV9 with TRBJ1-3; maybe TRBD1 (6 bases). CDR3 size: 15 residues. Germline CDR1 is SGDLS and CDR2 is YYNGEE. The V gene lost 3 bases and the J gene lost 4 bases, with 14 bases spanning the gap. The chain's CDR3 is CASSDMDSRGNTIYF. DNA of the CDR3: TGTGCCAGCAGCGACATGGACAGCCGAGGAAACACCATATATTTT.

The chain uses TRBV28 and TRBJ2-1; TRBD1 agrees at 10 bases. The CDR3 covers 19 residues. With V trimmed by 5 bases and J by 5 bases, 18 bases remained unmatched. In germline, CDR1 is MDHEN, CDR2 SYDVKM. CDR3 in DNA: TGTGCCAGCAGTCCGAATGACAGGGGGCACCTAAGAAAGAACAATGAGCAGTTCTTC. This codes for CASSPNDRGHLRKNNEQFF.

This chain joins TRBV9 and TRBJ2-5; the D is unclear. This CDR3 is built from 13 residues. Trimming took 4 bases from V and 2 from J, leaving 9 bases between them. CDR1 is SGDLS and CDR2 is YYNGEE in the germline V gene. The CDR3: CASSSLIQETQYF. CDR3 coding DNA: TGTGCCAGCAGCTCACTAATACAAGAGACCCAGTACTTC.

On this clone: An end of the junction does not agree with germline; a read error may underlie this. The gene calls are TRBV7-9 and TRBJ2-2; the D gene is possibly TRBD2 (5 bases). Germline CDR1 is SEHNR and CDR2 is FQNEAQ (reference sequence). This CDR3 is built from 15 residues. CDR3 nucleotides: TGTTCCAGCAGCCCCCCGGGGATGAGGGCCGGGGAGCTGTTTTTT. Translated: CSSSPPGMRAGELFF.

This clone was seen a single time. The chain links TRBV25-1 to TRBJ2-1, with 10 bases identical to TRBD2. The CDR3 extends over 15 amino acids. The V gene end was trimmed by 6 bases and the J gene end by 4 bases; junction bases not matched to a gene: 6. CDR1 and CDR2 from the germline V gene are MGHDK and SYGVNS. For the CDR3, the DNA is TGTGCCAGCAGCTTAGCGGGGGGACCGTACAATGAGCAGTTCTTC. Its protein product is CASSLAGGPYNEQFF.

The chain carries TRBV7-2 and TRBJ2-3, with D perhaps matching TRBD2 (7 bases). Germline loops: CDR1 SGHTA, CDR2 FQGNSA. V lost 2 bases, J lost 6 bases, and 15 bases lay in between. CDR3 size: 15 residues. The CDR3 sequence: CASSLSRGAWDTQYF. The CDR3 coding sequence is TGTGCCAGCAGCTTAAGCCGGGGGGCATGGGATACGCAGTATTTT.

The table lists this clone with a count of one. The gene calls are TRBV25-1 and TRBJ2-7; D possibly corresponds to TRBD1 (7 bases). Trimming shortened V by 8 bases and J by 9 bases, and 17 bases separated the two germline ends. The CDR3 is 12 amino acids. CDR1 is MGHDK, CDR2 SYGVNS, per germline. The CDR3 protein is CASWAGGFGQYF. The DNA for the CDR3 is TGTGCCAGCTGGGCAGGGGGGTTCGGGCAGTACTTC.

The V gene is TRBV18, the J gene TRBJ1-2; D is perhaps TRBD1 (5 bases). The germline V gene has CDR1 KGHSH and CDR2 LQKENI. Trimming shortened V by 6 bases and J by 3 bases, and 14 bases separated the two germline ends. The CDR3 runs 14 residues. The CDR3 DNA reads as TGTGCCAGCTCGGGGGGACGGACTTACTATGGCTACACCTTC. It codes for CASSGGRTYYGYTF.

This clone was counted once. A junction end diverges from the germline sequence, so it may reflect a read error. The chain's CDR3 is CSSSLAGTGRVREQYF. For the CDR3, the DNA is TGTTCCAGCAGCTTAGCCGGGACAGGGAGGGTAAGGGAGCAGTACTTC. J is TRBJ2-7 and V is TRBV7-9; the match to TRBD1 covers 9 bases. This CDR3 comprises 16 residues. Germline V gene lookup returns CDR1 SEHNR and CDR2 FQNEAQ (reference sequence).

The V and J genes are TRBV5-4 and TRBJ2-1, with TRBD1 identical over 9 bases. Germline V CDR1 and CDR2: SGHNT, YYREEE (reference sequence). J was trimmed by 2 bases and V by 4 bases; bases with no gene match: 4. This CDR3 has 15 residues. CDR3 in amino acids: CASSARQGAYNEQFF. CDR3 DNA sequence: TGTGCCAGCAGCGCTAGACAGGGGGCCTACAATGAGCAGTTCTTC.

V is TRBV6-6 and J is TRBJ2-1; TRBD1 might be the D (5 bases). Germline lookup yields CDR1 MNHNY and CDR2 SVGAGI (reference sequence). There are 13 residues in the CDR3. The ends were cut back, 7 bases at V and 6 bases at J, with 13 bases in the middle. The CDR3 protein is CASTLQESNEQFF. CDR3 in DNA: TGTGCCAGCACCCTACAGGAAAGCAATGAGCAGTTCTTC.

The rearrangement uses TRBV9 and TRBJ2-3; 7 nucleotides align to TRBD2. V shed 2 bases, J shed 3 bases, and the junction held 0 bases outside the gene matches. Germline V gene lookup returns CDR1 SGDLS and CDR2 YYNGEE. The CDR3 consists of 13 residues. CDR3 loop: CASSVGGTDTQYF. The CDR3 DNA follows: TGTGCCAGCAGCGTGGGAGGGACAGATACGCAGTATTTT. The variable domain in full, with the rest retrieved from reference TRBV9 and TRBJ2-3, is DSGVTQTPKHLITATGQRVTLRCSPRSGDLSVYWYQQSLDQGLQFLIQYYNGEERAKGNILERFSAQQFPDLHSELNLSSLELGDSALYFCASSVGGTDTQYFGPGTRLTVL.

This rearrangement joins TRBV21-1 to TRBJ2-7; TRBD1 is taken as the D call from the table, unchecked against the DNA. TRBV21-1 is described as a pseudogene. CDR3 length: 14 residues. The CDR3 protein is CASSKGTGTYEQYF. The CDR3 nucleotides read TGTGCCAGCAGCAAGGGGACAGGAACCTACGAGCAGTACTTC.

The chain is built from TRBV30 and TRBJ1-2, with a possible D match to TRBD1 (6 bases). Germline CDR1 and CDR2: GTSNPN and SVGIG (reference sequence). This CDR3 region has 12 residues. Trimming removed 5 bases from V and 5 bases from J, with 12 bases in between. This chain's CDR3 is CAWGQQLYGYTF. CDR3 nucleotide sequence: TGTGCCTGGGGACAGCAGCTATATGGCTACACCTTC.

The chain carries TRBV5-1 and TRBJ2-6; 8 nucleotides line up with TRBD2. CDR3 length equals 16 residues. V dropped 7 bases and J dropped 2; count of bases not matched to a gene: 8. Germline V gives CDR1 SGHRS, CDR2 YFSETQ. The CDR3 region is CASVGSGKAGANVLTF. The CDR3, as DNA: TGCGCCAGCGTCGGTAGCGGGAAAGCTGGGGCCAACGTCCTGACTTTC.

The V and J genes are TRBV9 and TRBJ2-6, with D tentatively TRBD2 (7 bases). V was clipped by 2 bases and J by 0 bases, with 21 bases between them. Germline V gives CDR1 SGDLS, CDR2 YYNGEE. There are 20 residues in the CDR3. The CDR3 nucleotides are TGTGCCAGCAGCGTGTATAAAAGGGGGGGAGTCCTCTCTGGGGCCAACGTCCTGACTTTC. Residues: CASSVYKRGGVLSGANVLTF.

This sequence joins TRBV9 and TRBJ1-2; D possibly corresponds to TRBD1 (6 bases). The germline gives CDR1 SGDLS, CDR2 YYNGEE. The CDR3 runs to 12 residues. The V and J ends lost 4 bases and 12 bases respectively, with 16 bases between them. CDR3 in amino acids: CASSQGYMANTF. The CDR3 nucleotides read TGTGCCAGCAGCCAGGGGTATATGGCTAACACCTTC.

This chain joins TRBV5-1 and TRBJ2-5; 8 nucleotides agree with TRBD2. V lost 0 bases and J lost 5; bases outside the gene matches: 9. Germline V lookup: CDR1 SGHRS, CDR2 YFSETQ. The CDR3 length is 16 residues. The CDR3 sequence: CASSLGSGVGGETQYF. DNA for the CDR3: TGCGCCAGCAGCTTGGGTAGCGGGGTAGGCGGGGAGACCCAGTACTTC.

J is TRBJ2-1 and V is TRBV9; D gene ambiguous. This CDR3 has 16 residues. The germline gives CDR1 SGDLS, CDR2 YYNGEE. V lost 0 bases and J lost 0, with 10 bases in between. CDR3 DNA: TGTGCCAGCAGCGTAGGTGGCCCCAGCTCCTACAATGAGCAGTTCTTC. This codes for CASSVGGPSSYNEQFF.

CDR3 region: CASSLVLGRATDTQYF. The DNA for the CDR3 is TGTGCCAGCAGCTTGGTTCTCGGGAGGGCCACAGATACGCAGTATTTT. V and J are TRBV5-5 and TRBJ2-3; 8 bases align to TRBD2. The germline V gene encodes CDR1 SGHKS and CDR2 YYEKEE (reference sequence). V dropped 0 bases and J dropped 2; count of bases not matched to a gene: 5. The CDR3 loop spans 16 amino acids.